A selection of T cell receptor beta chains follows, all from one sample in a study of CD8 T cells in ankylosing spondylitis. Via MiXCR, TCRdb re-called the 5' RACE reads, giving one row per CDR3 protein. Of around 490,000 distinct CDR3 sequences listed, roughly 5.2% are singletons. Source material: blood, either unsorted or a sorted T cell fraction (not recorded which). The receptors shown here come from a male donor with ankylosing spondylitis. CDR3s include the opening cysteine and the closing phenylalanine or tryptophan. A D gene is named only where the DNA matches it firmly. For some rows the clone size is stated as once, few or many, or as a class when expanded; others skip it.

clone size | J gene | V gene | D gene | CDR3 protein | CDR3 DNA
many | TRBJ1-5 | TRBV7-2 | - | CASSLALGGGNQPQHF | TGTGCCAGCAGCTTAGCGCTAGGAGGGGGCAATCAGCCCCAGCATTTT
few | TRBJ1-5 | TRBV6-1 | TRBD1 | CASRGQISNQPQHF | TGTGCCAGCAGGGGACAGATAAGCAATCAGCCCCAGCATTTT
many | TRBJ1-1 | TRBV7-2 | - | CASSPRQENTEAFF | TGTGCCAGCAGCCCGAGACAGGAGAACACTGAAGCTTTCTTT
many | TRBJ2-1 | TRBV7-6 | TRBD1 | CASSLLGGDSYNEQFF | TGTGCCAGCAGCTTATTAGGGGGCGACTCCTACAATGAGCAGTTCTTC
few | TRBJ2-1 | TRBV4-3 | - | CASSQYSDSYNEQFF | TGCGCCAGCAGCCAATACTCTGACTCCTACAATGAGCAGTTCTTC
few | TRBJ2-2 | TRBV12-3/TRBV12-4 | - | CANTSPSTGELFF | TGTGCCAACACTAGCCCTTCCACCGGGGAGCTGTTTTTT
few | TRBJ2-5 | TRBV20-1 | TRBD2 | CSAPGLAGGPVETQYF | TGCAGTGCCCCTGGTCTAGCGGGGGGGCCCGTGGAGACCCAGTACTTC
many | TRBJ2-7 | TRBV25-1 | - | CASSEWGLSHEQYF | TGTGCCAGCAGTGAATGGGGCCTATCCCACGAGCAGTACTTC
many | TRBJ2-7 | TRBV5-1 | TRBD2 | CASSWTSESYEQYF | TGCGCCAGCAGTTGGACTAGCGAGTCCTACGAGCAGTACTTC
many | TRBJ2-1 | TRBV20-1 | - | CSARGTISYNEQFF | TGCAGTGCTAGAGGGACAATCTCCTACAATGAGCAGTTCTTC
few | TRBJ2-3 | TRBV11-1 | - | CASSFPGESTDTQYF | TGTGCCAGCAGCTTCCCCGGGGAATCCACAGATACGCAGTATTTT
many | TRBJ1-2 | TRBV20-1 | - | CSAPPVGLDYGYTF | TGCAGTGCCCCCCCGGTGGGATTAGACTATGGCTACACCTTC
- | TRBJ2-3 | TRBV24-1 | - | CATSYRAEGFDTQYF | TGTGCCACCAGTTATCGGGCGGAAGGATTTGATACGCAGTATTTT
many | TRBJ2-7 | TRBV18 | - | CASSPVGRTGNEQYF | TGTGCCAGCTCACCGGTAGGACGTACGGGCAACGAGCAGTACTTC
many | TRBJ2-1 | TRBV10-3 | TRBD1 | CAISEGQGNEQFF | TGTGCCATCAGTGAGGGACAGGGGAATGAGCAGTTCTTC
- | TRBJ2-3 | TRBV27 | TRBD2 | CASRVAGGPPDTQYF | TGTGCCAGCAGGGTTGCGGGAGGGCCCCCAGATACGCAGTATTTT
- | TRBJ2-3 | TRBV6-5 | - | CASSYLRGRGDTQYF | TGTGCCAGCAGTTATCTGAGGGGGCGGGGAGATACGCAGTATTTT
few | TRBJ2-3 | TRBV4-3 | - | CASSQVYARASTDTQYF | TGCGCCAGCAGCCAAGTGTACGCACGTGCTAGCACAGATACGCAGTATTTT
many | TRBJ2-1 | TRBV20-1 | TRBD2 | CSARGASGSSFYNEQFF | TGCAGTGCTAGAGGGGCTAGCGGGAGTTCTTTCTACAATGAGCAGTTCTTC
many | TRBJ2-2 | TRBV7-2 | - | CASSRFPGRLNTGELFF | TGTGCCAGCAGCCGATTCCCGGGACGTCTGAACACCGGGGAGCTGTTTTTT
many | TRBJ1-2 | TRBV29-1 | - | CSALARPNYGYTF | TGCAGCGCCCTGGCCAGGCCTAACTATGGCTACACCTTC
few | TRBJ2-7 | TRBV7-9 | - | CASSSPSIGGRSYEQYF | TGTGCCAGCAGCTCCCCGAGTATAGGAGGCAGAAGTTACGAGCAGTACTTC
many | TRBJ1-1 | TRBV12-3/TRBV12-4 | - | CASRNPGSAAFF | TGTGCCAGCAGGAACCCGGGATCGGCAGCTTTCTTT
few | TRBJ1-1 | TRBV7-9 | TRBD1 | CASSFGVTGDTEAFF | TGTGCCAGCAGCTTCGGGGTGACAGGGGACACTGAAGCTTTCTTT
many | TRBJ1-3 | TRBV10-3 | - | CAISGGYDSGNTIYF | TGTGCCATCAGTGGGGGCTATGATTCTGGAAACACCATATATTTT
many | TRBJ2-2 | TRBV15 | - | CATSTWRASGTGELFF | TGTGCCACCAGCACCTGGCGGGCGTCGGGCACCGGGGAGCTGTTTTTT
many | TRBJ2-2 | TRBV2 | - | CASSSSGSGELFF | TGTGCCAGCAGCTCTTCGGGATCCGGGGAGCTGTTTTTT
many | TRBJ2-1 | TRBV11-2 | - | CASSLAPFEQFF | TGTGCCAGCAGCTTAGCGCCTTTTGAGCAGTTCTTC
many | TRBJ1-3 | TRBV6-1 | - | CASIATYSGNTIYF | TGTGCCAGCATAGCCACGTACTCTGGAAACACCATATATTTT
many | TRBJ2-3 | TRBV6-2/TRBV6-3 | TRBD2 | CARLSGRGTDTQYF | TGTGCCAGACTTAGCGGGCGCGGCACAGATACGCAGTATTTT
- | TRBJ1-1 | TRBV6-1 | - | CASSGTQGNEAFF | TGTGCCAGCAGTGGGACACAGGGTAATGAAGCTTTCTTT
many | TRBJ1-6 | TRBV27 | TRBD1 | CASSFMDRGSGSPLHF | TGTGCCAGCAGTTTTATGGACAGGGGGTCTGGATCACCCCTCCACTTT
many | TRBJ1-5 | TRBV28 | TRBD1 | CASSRDRGGGQPQHF | TGTGCCAGCAGCCGGGACAGGGGGGGTGGTCAGCCCCAGCATTTT
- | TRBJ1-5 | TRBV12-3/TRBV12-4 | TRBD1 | CASSYNQGGANQPQHF | TGTGCCAGCTCTTATAACCAGGGGGGCGCGAATCAGCCCCAGCATTTT
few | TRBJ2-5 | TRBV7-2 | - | CASSPNQSPRETQYF | TGTGCCAGCAGCCCCAACCAGTCCCCAAGAGAGACCCAGTACTTC
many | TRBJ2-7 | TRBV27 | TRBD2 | CASSGLAGGHYEQYF | TGTGCCAGCAGCGGACTAGCGGGAGGCCACTACGAGCAGTACTTC
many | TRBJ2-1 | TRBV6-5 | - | CASSYSGSPYNEQFF | TGTGCCAGCAGTTACTCGGGCAGCCCCTACAATGAGCAGTTCTTC
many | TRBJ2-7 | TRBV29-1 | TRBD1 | CSVRQGGIHEQYF | TGCAGCGTTCGACAGGGGGGAATTCACGAGCAGTACTTC
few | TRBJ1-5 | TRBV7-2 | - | CASSLDGTEDQPQHF | TGTGCCAGCAGCTTAGATGGGACCGAAGATCAGCCCCAGCATTTT
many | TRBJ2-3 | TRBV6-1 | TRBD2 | CASSARTSADTQYF | TGTGCCAGCAGTGCCCGGACTAGCGCAGATACGCAGTATTTT
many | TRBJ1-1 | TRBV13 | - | CASSSTGITEAFF | TGTGCCAGCAGTTCTACAGGGATCACTGAAGCTTTCTTT
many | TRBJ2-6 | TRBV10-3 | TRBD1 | CATTDRGSSGSGANVLTF | TGTGCCACTACGGACAGGGGCTCTTCGGGATCTGGGGCCAACGTCCTGACTTTC
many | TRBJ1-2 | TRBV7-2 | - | CASSPDRYVNYGYTF | TGTGCCAGCAGCCCTGACAGATACGTTAACTATGGCTACACCTTC
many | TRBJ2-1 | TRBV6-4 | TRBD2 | CASSDPTSGSYNEQFF | TGTGCCAGCAGTGACCCGACTAGCGGCTCCTACAATGAGCAGTTCTTC
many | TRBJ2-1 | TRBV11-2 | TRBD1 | CASSAGQGNEQFF | TGTGCCAGCAGCGCGGGACAGGGGAATGAGCAGTTCTTC
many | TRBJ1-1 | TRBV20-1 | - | CSAGPRGTEAFF | TGCAGTGCTGGCCCAAGGGGCACTGAAGCTTTCTTT
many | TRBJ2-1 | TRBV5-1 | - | CASSLEAGYNEQFF | TGCGCCAGCAGCTTGGAGGCAGGGTACAATGAGCAGTTCTTC
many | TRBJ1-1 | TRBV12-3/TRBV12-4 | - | CASSIRETEAFF | TGTGCCAGCAGCATCAGGGAGACTGAAGCTTTCTTT
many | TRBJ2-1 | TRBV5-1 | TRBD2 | CASSPLAGGPNNEQFF | TGCGCCAGCAGCCCACTAGCGGGAGGGCCCAACAATGAGCAGTTCTTC
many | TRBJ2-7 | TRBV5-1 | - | CASSLAGFGEQYF | TGCGCCAGCAGCTTGGCCGGGTTCGGCGAGCAGTACTTC
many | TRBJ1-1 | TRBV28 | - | CASSPPGLGNTEAFF | TGTGCCAGCTCCCCCCCCGGCTTGGGAAACACTGAAGCTTTCTTT
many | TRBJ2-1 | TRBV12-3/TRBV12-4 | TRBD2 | CASSPGGEGPYNEQFF | TGTGCCAGCAGTCCCGGGGGGGAGGGACCCTACAATGAGCAGTTCTTC
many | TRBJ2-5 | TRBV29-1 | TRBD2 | CSVPELGLAEAQYF | TGCAGCGTCCCCGAACTAGGACTAGCGGAGGCCCAGTACTTC